This T cell receptor (beta chain) appears in the sequencing data of a study of beta chain features in type 1 diabetes. Study as a whole: The examined sorted cells totaled 110 million or so across samples. Study results and caveats: Moderate yet significant TCRB CDR3 shortening was seen in Type 1 diabetes patients in all four CD4+ subsets. Diminished insertions and augmented deletions at VDJ junctions characterized type 1 diabetes patients.

All of the isolated RNA was reverse transcribed, so expressed TCRB transcripts were sequenced. TCRdb keeps only in-frame clones here, not all; method: immunoSEQ multiplex PCR. The sample lists 600,000 to 700,000 clones, 9.5% to 15% occurring once. On this clone itself: The antigen is undetermined.

The CDR3 loop spans 17 amino acids. V gave up 3 bases and J gave up 6 bases, with 21 bases separating them. Germline V gene lookup returns CDR1 KGHSH and CDR2 LQKENI. J is TRBJ2-1 and V is TRBV18; perhaps TRBD1 as D (5 bases). Sequencing was done on a sample of naive CD4+ T cells from blood. The sequence was obtained from a man aged 30 to 39 with type 1 diabetes. The CDR3 sequence: CASSPFASDTRGNEQFF. CDR3 in DNA: TGTGCCAGCTCACCTTTCGCTTCGGACACGCGAGGCAATGAGCAGTTCTTC.